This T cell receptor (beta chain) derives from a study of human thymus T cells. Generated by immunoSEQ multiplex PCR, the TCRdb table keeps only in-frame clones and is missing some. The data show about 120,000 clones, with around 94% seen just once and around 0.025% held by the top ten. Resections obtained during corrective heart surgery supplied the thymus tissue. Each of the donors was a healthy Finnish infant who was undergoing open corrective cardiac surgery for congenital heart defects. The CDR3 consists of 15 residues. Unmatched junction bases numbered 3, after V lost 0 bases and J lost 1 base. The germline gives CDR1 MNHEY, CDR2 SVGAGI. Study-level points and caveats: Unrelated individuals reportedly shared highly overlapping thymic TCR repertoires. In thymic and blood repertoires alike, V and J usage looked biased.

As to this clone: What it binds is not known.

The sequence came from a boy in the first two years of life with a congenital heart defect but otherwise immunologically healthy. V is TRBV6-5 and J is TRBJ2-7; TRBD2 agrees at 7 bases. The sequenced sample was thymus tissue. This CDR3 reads CASSYSLGGSYEQYF. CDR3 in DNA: TGTGCCAGCAGTTACTCCTTGGGGGGGTCCTACGAGCAGTACTTC.